The 26 T cell receptor beta chains reported below all come from one sample, sequenced in a study of cytomegalovirus exposure and HLA in healthy donors. Sequencing was performed with immunoSEQ multiplex PCR; in TCRdb, only in-frame clones are kept and a portion is missing. Counted here are more than 150,000 clones, approximately 88% occurring once; the ten biggest clones make up under 7.5%. The specimen was PBMCs. The receptor set was obtained from a man aged 18 to 30 in good health and CMV-seropositive.

The rearrangement links TRBV6-1 to TRBJ1-1, with 9 bases aligning to TRBD1. V was pared by 7 bases and J by 6 bases, with 6 bases of the junction left unmatched. From germline, CDR1 is MNHNS and CDR2 SASEGT. This CDR3 spans 13 amino acids. CDR3 residues: CASTRDRGAEAFF. CDR3 sequence (DNA): TGTGCCAGCACTCGAGACAGGGGGGCTGAAGCTTTCTTT.

This clone has more than one count but fewer than ten. The V and J genes are TRBV29-1 and TRBJ2-2; D possibly corresponds to TRBD2 (5 bases). Germline V gene data show CDR1 as SQVTM and CDR2 as ANQGSEA. The ends were cut back, 3 bases at V and 3 bases at J, with 5 bases in the middle. This CDR3 contains 12 residues. The CDR3 region has the DNA TGCAGCGTTGACGGGGACACCGGGGAGCTGTTTTTT. It specifies CSVDGDTGELFF.

The genes are TRBV6-5 and TRBJ2-7; D might be TRBD2 (6 bases). The germline V gene encodes CDR1 MNHEY and CDR2 SVGAGI. V shed 5 bases and J shed 2 bases, with 16 bases lying between them. The CDR3 is made up of 15 amino acids. CDR3 nucleotide sequence: TGTGCCAGCAGTGCCCAAGCGAGGAGGGCCTACGAGCAGTACTTC. Its translation is CASSAQARRAYEQYF.

The chain employs TRBV30 and TRBJ1-1, with TRBD1 matching 7 bases. The V gene's germline CDR1 is GTSNPN and CDR2 SVGIG (reference sequence). After removal of 5 bases from V and 3 bases from J, the junction contained 3 bases not matched to a gene. The CDR3 is 12 residues long. The CDR3 sequence: CAWADRDTEAFF. In nucleotides, the CDR3 is TGTGCCTGGGCCGACAGGGACACTGAAGCTTTCTTT.

V usage is TRBV4-3 and J usage is TRBJ2-7, with D perhaps matching TRBD1 (6 bases). The CDR3 is 18 amino acids. V lost 4 bases and J lost 0, with 22 bases in between. Germline assignment: CDR1 LGHNA and CDR2 YSLEER. CDR3 amino acids: CASSPEIPGEGISYEQYF. The CDR3 nucleotides read TGCGCCAGCAGCCCCGAGATACCAGGGGAAGGAATCTCCTACGAGCAGTACTTC.

This clone was seen more than once but under ten times. The chain joins TRBV29-1 to TRBJ2-7, with D possibly being TRBD1 (5 bases). The length of the CDR3 is 11 residues. Trimming pared 5 bases from V and 2 bases from J, leaving 7 bases between. CDR1 and CDR2 (germline): SQVTM, ANQGSEA. CDR3 coding DNA: TGCAGCGTTCAGGGCGCCTACGAGCAGTACTTC. It yields the protein CSVQGAYEQYF.

V usage is TRBV27 and J usage is TRBJ2-1; 8 bases map to TRBD1. Trimming at V came to 4 bases and at J to 6 bases, leaving 5 bases not matched to a gene. There are 14 residues in the CDR3. CDR1 and CDR2 (germline): MNHEY, SMNVEV (reference sequence). The CDR3 coding sequence is TGTGCCAGCAGTTCCAGGGGGCTCCTCAATGAGCAGTTCTTC. This encodes CASSSRGLLNEQFF.

This clone appeared a single time. The CDR3 reads CASSLSGSSYEQYF. The CDR3, as DNA: TGTGCCAGCAGCTTAAGCGGTAGCTCCTACGAGCAGTACTTC. This chain uses TRBV5-4 with TRBJ2-7, with a possible D match to TRBD2 (5 bases). The CDR3 sequence is 14 residues long. Trimming stripped 2 bases from V and 0 bases from J, with 9 bases between. Germline V lookup: CDR1 SGHNT, CDR2 YYREEE (reference sequence).

The genes are TRBV28 and TRBJ2-3; D gene ambiguous. This CDR3 region has 14 residues. Germline assignment: CDR1 MDHEN and CDR2 SYDVKM. Between the trimmed V and J ends, which lost 5 bases and 2 bases, there was a span of 11 bases. The CDR3 DNA reads TGTGCCAGCAGTCTCCTGGGCGCCACAGATACGCAGTATTTT. Protein: CASSLLGATDTQYF. The entire variable domain, with the rest obtained from reference TRBV28 and TRBJ2-3, is as follows: DVKVTQSSRYLVKRTGEKVFLECVQDMDHENMFWYRQDPGLGLRLIYFSYDVKMKEKGDIPEGYSVSREKKERFSLILESASTNQTSMYLCASSLLGATDTQYFGPGTRLTVL.

The chain carries TRBV2 and TRBJ1-2; D may be TRBD1 (5 bases). From germline, CDR1 is SNHLY and CDR2 FYNNEI. V shed 0 bases and J shed 4 bases, with 12 bases lying between them. This CDR3 is 15 amino acids long. The CDR3 DNA is TGTGCCAGCAGTGAAGCTAGCAGGGTTGTCTATGGCTACACCTTC. Protein sequence: CASSEASRVVYGYTF.

The chain combines TRBV29-1 with TRBJ2-5; TRBD2 might be the D (6 bases). The CDR3 extends over 12 amino acids. The V end lost 6 bases, the J end lost 5 bases, and 13 bases lay between the germline ends. CDR1 is SQVTM and CDR2 is ANQGSEA in the germline V gene. This CDR3 reads CSVGGGGETQYF. The CDR3 DNA follows: TGCAGCGTCGGCGGAGGAGGGGAGACCCAGTACTTC.

V and J are TRBV7-8 and TRBJ2-5; 8 positions match TRBD1. Germline loops: CDR1 SGHVS, CDR2 FQNEAQ. Losses at the gene ends were 8 bases for V and 5 bases for J; bases not matched to a gene: 10. The CDR3 sequence is 14 residues long. This chain's CDR3 is CASHGQGGVETQYF. CDR3 nucleotide sequence: TGTGCCAGCCACGGACAGGGAGGAGTGGAGACCCAGTACTTC. The variable domain in full, completed from reference TRBV7-8 and TRBJ2-5, reads GAGVSQSPRYKVAKRGQDVALRCDPISGHVSLFWYQQALGQGPEFLTYFQNEAQLDKSGLPSDRFFAERPEGSVSTLKIQRTQQEDSAVYLCASHGQGGVETQYFGPGTRLLVL.

A single count supports this clone. In nucleotides, the CDR3 is TGTGCCAGCAGCGTAGCTGGACTGCCCCCCTACAATGAGCAGTTCTTC. Its protein product is CASSVAGLPPYNEQFF. The chain is built from TRBV9 and TRBJ2-1, with D perhaps TRBD2 (5 bases). The CDR3 runs 16 residues. Germline CDR1 is SGDLS and CDR2 is YYNGEE. Trimming cost V 0 bases and J 2 bases, with 12 bases left between them.

The V gene is TRBV15, the J gene TRBJ2-1; 15 bases fit TRBD2. Trimming cost V 3 bases and J 8 bases; bases outside gene matches: 5. In germline, CDR1 is LNHNV, CDR2 YYDKDF (reference sequence). The CDR3 loop spans 16 amino acids. CDR3 sequence reads: CATSRGGLAGGYEQFF. In DNA, the CDR3 is TGTGCCACCAGCAGGGGAGGACTAGCGGGAGGGTATGAGCAGTTCTTC.

This clone occurred once. The chain is built from TRBV9 and TRBJ2-3; possible D gene TRBD2, 6 bases. The V gene's germline CDR1 is SGDLS and CDR2 YYNGEE. This CDR3 is built from 17 residues. V lost 0 bases, J lost 1 base, and 15 bases lay in between. CDR3 amino acids: CASSVGSSGGGTDTQYF. The DNA for the CDR3 is TGTGCCAGCAGCGTAGGATCCAGCGGAGGGGGCACAGATACGCAGTATTTT.

V gene TRBV28 combines with J gene TRBJ2-7; 7 bases line up with TRBD2. Trimming took 6 bases from V and 6 from J; bases not matched to a gene: 14. The germline V gene encodes CDR1 MDHEN and CDR2 SYDVKM. CDR3 size: 15 residues. For the CDR3, the DNA is TGTGCCAGCAGGCCGTCGGGCGGGAGTTCTTTCGAGCAGTACTTC. This encodes CASRPSGGSSFEQYF.

This rearrangement joins TRBV29-1 to TRBJ2-4; a possible D gene is TRBD1 (5 bases). The germline gives CDR1 SQVTM, CDR2 ANQGSEA. The CDR3 sequence is 14 residues long. V dropped 6 bases and J dropped 0 bases, with 12 bases sitting between them. CDR3 region: CSVGPTGAKNIQYF. The CDR3, as DNA: TGCAGCGTGGGGCCCACGGGAGCCAAAAACATTCAGTACTTC.

This chain uses TRBV19 with TRBJ2-1; 7 bases fit TRBD1. The CDR3 contains 13 residues. CDR1 is LNHDA and CDR2 is SQIVND in the germline V gene (reference sequence). The trim removed 7 bases at V and 5 bases at J, leaving 5 bases unmatched. The CDR3: CASNPGQNNEQFF. CDR3 DNA sequence: TGTGCCAGTAACCCGGGACAGAACAATGAGCAGTTCTTC.

The chain joins TRBV7-9 to TRBJ2-3, with 10 bases aligning to TRBD2. Germline V gene sequence: CDR1 SEHNR, CDR2 FQNEAQ (reference sequence). The J segment lost 2 bases and the V segment lost 3 bases, leaving 8 bases of the junction unmatched. The CDR3 totals 17 residues. The chain's CDR3 is CASSLKTSGALTDTQYF. DNA for the CDR3: TGTGCCAGCAGCTTGAAAACTAGCGGGGCCCTCACAGATACGCAGTATTTT.

The V call is TRBV11-3, the J call TRBJ2-3; no clear D. The germline gives CDR1 SGHNT, CDR2 YENEEA. CDR3 length equals 14 residues. V was cut by 1 base and J by 2 bases, with 7 bases left in between. For the CDR3, the DNA is TGTGCCAGCAGCTTAGGTACAAACACAGATACGCAGTATTTT. It codes for CASSLGTNTDTQYF.

V gene TRBV5-1 combines with J gene TRBJ2-7; the D is unclear. Germline CDR1 SGHRS, CDR2 YFSETQ. This CDR3 region has 15 residues. Trimming removed 1 base at V and 6 bases at J, with 17 bases between. CDR3 residues: CASSLNDWSASEQYF. CDR3 sequence (DNA): TGCGCCAGCAGCTTGAATGACTGGAGTGCCTCCGAGCAGTACTTC.

This clone came up once. This sequence joins TRBV5-6 and TRBJ2-4; 7 bases align to TRBD2. The trim removed 0 bases at V and 0 bases at J, leaving 6 bases unmatched. The germline V gene has CDR1 SGHDT and CDR2 YYEEEE. This CDR3 is 17 amino acids long. CDR3: CASSLGLADLAKNIQYF. CDR3 DNA sequence: TGTGCCAGCAGCTTGGGGCTAGCGGACCTAGCCAAAAACATTCAGTACTTC.

The chain is built from TRBV2 and TRBJ2-7; 10 nucleotides align to TRBD2. V was clipped by 6 bases and J by 4 bases; unmatched bases: 6. This CDR3 has 14 residues. The germline CDR1 and CDR2 sequences are SNHLY and FYNNEI. CDR3 bases: TGTGCCAGCAGCCGACTAGCGGGCCGATACGAGCAGTACTTC. Translated, it gives CASSRLAGRYEQYF.

The V and J genes are TRBV5-1 and TRBJ2-7, with D possibly being TRBD1 (6 bases). V was pared by 3 bases and J by 6 bases, with 16 bases between. The CDR3 consists of 14 residues. The germline CDR1 and CDR2 sequences are SGHRS and YFSETQ. CDR3 sequence: CASSSPGHHSEQYF. In nucleotides, the CDR3 is TGCGCCAGCAGCTCTCCGGGACATCACTCCGAGCAGTACTTC.

The chain carries TRBV25-1 and TRBJ2-2, with 7 bases fitting TRBD2. V was clipped by 0 bases and J by 4 bases; unmatched bases: 5. The CDR3 is 16 amino acids. CDR1 and CDR2 (germline): MGHDK, SYGVNS. The CDR3 here is CASSEYGGGGTGELFF. Written as DNA, the CDR3 is TGTGCCAGCAGTGAATATGGCGGGGGAGGCACCGGGGAGCTGTTTTTT.

The chain couples TRBV28 to TRBJ1-3, with a tentative D call TRBD1 (5 bases). This CDR3 region has 16 residues. With 3 bases removed from V and 0 bases from J, the gap between germline ends came to 12 bases. Germline assignment: CDR1 MDHEN and CDR2 SYDVKM. The DNA of the CDR3 is TGTGCCAGCAGTTTGGCGGACGGACACTCTGGAAACACCATATATTTT. The encoded protein is CASSLADGHSGNTIYF. The full variable domain, with the rest looked up from reference TRBV28 and TRBJ1-3, is DVKVTQSSRYLVKRTGEKVFLECVQDMDHENMFWYRQDPGLGLRLIYFSYDVKMKEKGDIPEGYSVSREKKERFSLILESASTNQTSMYLCASSLADGHSGNTIYFGEGSWLTVV.